A single T cell receptor (beta chain) is shown here with its context. The source of the sample is a study of blood T cell repertoires in COVID-19. Study-wide context: Samples taken during acute and convalescent COVID-19 were collected in the United States, Italy and Spain. Sample material is recorded as cDNA or gDNA derived from T cells, B-cell-depleted T cells, or PBMCs.

Original methodology: Reference gene primer amplification gave nucleated cell count estimates. TCRdb's copy holds only in-frame clones and misses some; the assay was immunoSEQ multiplex PCR. V, J and clone size reflect that table, while D and trimming were determined from the DNA. The sample lists about 100,000 clones, about 87% occurring once. This receptor was taken from an elderly man with acute or convalescent COVID-19. Material for sequencing was peripheral blood.

CDR3: CASSDPPSGGPQHF. The CDR3 bases are TGTGCCAGCAGTGACCCCCCCTCAGGGGGGCCCCAGCATTTT. The V and J genes are TRBV2 and TRBJ1-5; TRBD1 matches at 7 bases. Germline assignment: CDR1 SNHLY and CDR2 FYNNEI. The V gene end was trimmed by 3 bases and the J gene end by 9 bases; junction bases not matched to a gene: 8. This CDR3 contains 14 residues.